The clone carrying this T cell receptor delta chain was recorded a few times. Its antigen is undetermined. After alphabeta T cell depletion, CD3+ Vdelta1+ Vdelta2- thymocytes were sorted. RNA was extracted from the cells and then reverse transcribed. Pooled V-gene forward primers with one constant-region reverse primer generated the CDR3 amplicons by multiplex PCR. TCRdb reprocessed the multiplex PCR reads using CATT. Seen here are some 73,000 delta-chain clones, more than 30% observed once, and the top ten hold over 0.2%. This specimen belongs to a study of Vδ1+ human thymocytes. Study-wide results and limits: Thymic TRG and TRD repertoires appeared highly polyclonal, with Gaussian CDR3 length distributions. TRD repertoires were essentially private, unlike widely shared TRG clonotypes.

Germline-derived CDR1 and CDR2 are TSWWSYY and QGS. There are 23 residues in the CDR3. Trimming at V came to 0 bases and at J to 0 bases, leaving 19 bases not matched to a gene. Specimen: Vdelta1+ gamma-delta thymocytes from the thymus. Subset of the sample: FACS-sorted CD3+ TCRalphabeta- TCRVdelta1+ TCRVdelta2- thymocytes. This chain joins TRDV1 and TRDJ1; the match to TRDD3 covers 13 bases. This TCR was recovered from a boy in the first two years of life who had congenital heart surgery. The CDR3 loop is CALGELRFLRHLLGDTNTDKLIF. The CDR3 bases are TGTGCTCTTGGGGAACTAAGGTTCCTCAGGCACTTACTGGGGGATACGAACACCGATAAACTCATCTTT.